Shown below are 8 T cell receptor beta chains from a single sample sequenced in a study of identical twins. TCRdb processed the 5' RACE reads anew with MiXCR; each CDR3 protein has one entry. This sample carries 450,000 or so distinct CDR3 sequences, 14% of them seen once, and the ten largest clones take about 0.53%. Separately, the same data were catalogued under a study of yellow fever vaccine responses in identical twins.

Source material: CD4+ T cells sorted from blood. Receptors originate from a woman aged 18-29 years in good health.

This chain connects TRBV2 to TRBJ2-2, with no clear D. V dropped 2 bases and J dropped 5 bases, with 9 bases sitting between them. Germline values: CDR1 SNHLY, CDR2 FYNNEI. The length of the CDR3 is 14 residues. CDR3 loop: CASSERIATGELFF. The CDR3 DNA reads TGTGCCAGCAGTGAAAGGATCGCGACCGGGGAGCTGTTTTTT.

The chain combines TRBV5-5 with TRBJ2-7; 8 bases fit TRBD1. The CDR3 contains 15 residues. The trim removed 0 bases at V and 2 bases at J, leaving 4 bases unmatched. Per germline, CDR1 SGHKS and CDR2 YYEKEE (reference sequence). The DNA for the CDR3 is TGTGCCAGCAGCTTGGGACGGACAGGGACCTACGAGCAGTACTTC. This codes for CASSLGRTGTYEQYF.

This sequence joins TRBV20-1 and TRBJ2-7; a weak D match, TRBD1 (5 bases). This CDR3 region has 12 residues. Per germline, CDR1 DFQATT and CDR2 SNEGSKA (reference sequence). The V end lost 3 bases, the J end lost 7 bases, and 13 bases lay between the germline ends. As DNA, the CDR3 is TGCAGTGCTAGCGTAGCAGGGCGGGAGCAGTACTTC. Translation: CSASVAGREQYF.

The chain couples TRBV19 to TRBJ2-2; the D is unclear. Germline loops: CDR1 LNHDA, CDR2 SQIVND (reference sequence). Trimming took off 9 bases at V and 7 bases at J, with 12 bases between the two ends. CDR3 size: 12 residues. The chain's CDR3 is CASARVNGELFF. DNA of the CDR3: TGTGCCAGCGCTCGGGTGAACGGGGAGCTGTTTTTT.

The chain combines TRBV6-5 with TRBJ2-1; 9 nucleotides agree with TRBD2. V lost 2 bases and J lost 1; bases outside the gene matches: 3. The CDR3 spans 16 residues. Per the germline V gene, CDR1 is MNHEY and CDR2 is SVGAGI. The CDR3 loop reads CASSYELAGSYNEQFF. CDR3 nucleotide sequence: TGTGCCAGCAGTTACGAGCTAGCGGGGTCCTACAATGAGCAGTTCTTC.

The genes are TRBV7-3 and TRBJ2-7; unclear D gene. The V gene lost 3 bases and the J gene lost 4 bases, with 16 bases spanning the gap. Germline CDR1 is SGHTA and CDR2 is FQGTGA. This CDR3 comprises 15 residues. CDR3 nucleotide sequence: TGTGCCAGCAGCTTCCAGGACGGACCTTTGTACGAGCAGTACTTC. Residues: CASSFQDGPLYEQYF. The entire variable domain, with the rest obtained from reference TRBV7-3 and TRBJ2-7, is as follows: GAGVSQTPSNKVTEKGKYVELRCDPISGHTALYWYRQSLGQGPEFLIYFQGTGAADDSGLPNDRFFAVRPEGSVSTLKIQRTERGDSAVYLCASSFQDGPLYEQYFGPGTRLTVT.

V usage is TRBV5-5 and J usage is TRBJ1-6; D unresolved. This CDR3 is 16 amino acids long. The germline V gene encodes CDR1 SGHKS and CDR2 YYEKEE (reference sequence). V was cut by 0 bases and J by 7 bases, with 14 bases left in between. CDR3: CASSLVGFAINSPLHF. The CDR3, as DNA: TGTGCCAGCAGCTTGGTAGGGTTTGCCATAAATTCACCCCTCCACTTT.

The sample holds a few counts of this clonotype. This sequence joins TRBV7-6 and TRBJ2-7; D is tentatively TRBD1 or TRBD2 (5 bases each). CDR3 length equals 15 residues. V lost 5 bases and J 4 bases, leaving 18 bases between the germline ends. Germline values: CDR1 SGHVS, CDR2 FNYEAQ. The CDR3, as DNA: TGTGCCAGCAGCCTAGGGACGGAGGAGTGGTACGAGCAGTACTTC. Amino acid sequence: CASSLGTEEWYEQYF.